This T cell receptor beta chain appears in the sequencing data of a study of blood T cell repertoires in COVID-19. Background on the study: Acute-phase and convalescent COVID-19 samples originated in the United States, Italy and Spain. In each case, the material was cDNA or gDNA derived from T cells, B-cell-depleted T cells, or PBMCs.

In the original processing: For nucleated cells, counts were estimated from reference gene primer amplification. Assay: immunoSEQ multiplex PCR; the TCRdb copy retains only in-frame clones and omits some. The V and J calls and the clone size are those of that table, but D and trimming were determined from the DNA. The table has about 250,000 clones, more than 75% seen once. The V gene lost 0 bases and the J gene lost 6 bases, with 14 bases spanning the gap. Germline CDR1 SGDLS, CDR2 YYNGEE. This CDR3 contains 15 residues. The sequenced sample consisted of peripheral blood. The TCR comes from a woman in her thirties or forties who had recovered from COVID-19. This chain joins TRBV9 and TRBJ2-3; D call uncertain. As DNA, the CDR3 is TGTGCCAGCAGCGTAGTTCCCCGCGCCGAGGATACGCAGTATTTT. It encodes CASSVVPRAEDTQYF.